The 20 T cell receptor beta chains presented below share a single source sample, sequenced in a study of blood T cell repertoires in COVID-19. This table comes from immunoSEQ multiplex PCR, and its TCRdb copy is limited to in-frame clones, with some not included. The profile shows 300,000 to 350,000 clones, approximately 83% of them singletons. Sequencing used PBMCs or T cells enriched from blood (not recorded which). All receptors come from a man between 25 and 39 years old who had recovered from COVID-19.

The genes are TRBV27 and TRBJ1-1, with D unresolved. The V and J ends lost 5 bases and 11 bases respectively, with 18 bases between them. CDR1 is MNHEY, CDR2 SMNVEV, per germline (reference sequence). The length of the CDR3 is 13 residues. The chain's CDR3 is CASSPPSGAPAFF. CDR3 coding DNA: TGTGCCAGCAGTCCCCCGTCGGGTGCACCGGCTTTCTTT.

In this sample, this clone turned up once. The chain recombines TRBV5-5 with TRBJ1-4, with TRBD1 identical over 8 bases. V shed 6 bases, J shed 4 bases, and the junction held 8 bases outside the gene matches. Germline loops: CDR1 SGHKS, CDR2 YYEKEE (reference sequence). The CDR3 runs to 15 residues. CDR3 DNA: TGTGCCAGCATTCTAGGGACAGGCCTTAATGAAAAACTGTTTTTT. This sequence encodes CASILGTGLNEKLFF.

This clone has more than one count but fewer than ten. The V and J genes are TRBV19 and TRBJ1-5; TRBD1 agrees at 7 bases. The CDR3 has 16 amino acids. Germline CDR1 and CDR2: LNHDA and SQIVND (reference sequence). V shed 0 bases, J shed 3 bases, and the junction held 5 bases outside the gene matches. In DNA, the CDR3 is TGTGCCAGTAGTATAGAGGCAGGGGGTATCAATCAGCCCCAGCATTTT. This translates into CASSIEAGGINQPQHF.

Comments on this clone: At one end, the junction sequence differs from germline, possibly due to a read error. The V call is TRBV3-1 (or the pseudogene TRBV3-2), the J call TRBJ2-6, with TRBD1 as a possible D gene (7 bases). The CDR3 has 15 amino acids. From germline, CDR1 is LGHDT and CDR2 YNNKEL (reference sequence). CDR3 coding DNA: TGTGCCAACAGCCTCAGGGGGGCTGGGGCCAACGTCCTGACTTTC. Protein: CANSLRGAGANVLTF.

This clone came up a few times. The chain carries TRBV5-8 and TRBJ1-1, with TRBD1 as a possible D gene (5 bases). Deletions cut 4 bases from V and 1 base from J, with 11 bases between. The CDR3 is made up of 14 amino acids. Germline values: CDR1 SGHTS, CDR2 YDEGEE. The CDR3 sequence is CASSPGGWNTEAFF. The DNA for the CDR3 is TGTGCCAGCAGCCCGGGGGGGTGGAACACTGAAGCTTTCTTT.

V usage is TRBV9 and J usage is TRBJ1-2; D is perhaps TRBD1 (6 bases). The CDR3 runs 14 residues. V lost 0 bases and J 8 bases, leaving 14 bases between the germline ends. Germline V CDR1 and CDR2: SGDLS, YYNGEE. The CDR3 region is CASSVAGGARGYTF. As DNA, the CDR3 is TGTGCCAGCAGCGTAGCTGGGGGGGCGCGGGGCTACACCTTC.

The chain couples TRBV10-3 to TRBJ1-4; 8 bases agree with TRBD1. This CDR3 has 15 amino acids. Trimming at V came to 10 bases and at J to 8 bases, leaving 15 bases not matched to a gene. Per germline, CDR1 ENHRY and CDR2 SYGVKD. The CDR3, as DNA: TGTGCCACCTCACAAACTACAGGGGGTGGGGAAAAACTGTTTTTT. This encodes CATSQTTGGGEKLFF.

Here the CDR3 DNA reads TGTGCCAGCAGCAAAGAGACCCAGTACTTC. It encodes CASSKETQYF. The chain is built from TRBV12-3 or TRBV12-4 and TRBJ2-5; D uncertain. The CDR3 extends over 10 amino acids. V was cut by 6 bases and J by 3 bases, with 2 bases left in between.

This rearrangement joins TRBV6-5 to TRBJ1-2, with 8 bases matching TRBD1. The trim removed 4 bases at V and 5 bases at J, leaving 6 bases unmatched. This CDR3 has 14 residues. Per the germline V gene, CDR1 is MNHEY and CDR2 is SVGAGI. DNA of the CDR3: TGTGCCAGCAGTTTCAGGGGGCCGACTTATGGCTACACCTTC. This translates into CASSFRGPTYGYTF.

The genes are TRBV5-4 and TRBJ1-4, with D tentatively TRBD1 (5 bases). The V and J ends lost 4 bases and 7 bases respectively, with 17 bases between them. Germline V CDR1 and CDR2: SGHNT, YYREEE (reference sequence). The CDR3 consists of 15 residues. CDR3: CASSITQGMGEKLFF. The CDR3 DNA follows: TGTGCCAGCAGCATAACTCAGGGTATGGGTGAAAAACTGTTTTTT.

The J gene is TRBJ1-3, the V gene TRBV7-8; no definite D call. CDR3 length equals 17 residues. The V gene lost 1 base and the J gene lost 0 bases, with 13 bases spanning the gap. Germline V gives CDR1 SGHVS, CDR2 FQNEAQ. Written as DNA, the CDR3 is TGTGCCAGCAGCTTAGACGGGGTCGGTGCCTCTGGAAACACCATATATTTT. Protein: CASSLDGVGASGNTIYF.

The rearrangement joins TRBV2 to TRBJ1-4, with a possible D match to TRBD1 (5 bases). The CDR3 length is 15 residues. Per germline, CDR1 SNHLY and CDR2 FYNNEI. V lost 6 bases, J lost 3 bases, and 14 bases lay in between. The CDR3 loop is CASSSSKGPNEKLFF. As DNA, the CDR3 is TGTGCCAGCAGCTCTAGTAAGGGGCCTAATGAAAAACTGTTTTTT.

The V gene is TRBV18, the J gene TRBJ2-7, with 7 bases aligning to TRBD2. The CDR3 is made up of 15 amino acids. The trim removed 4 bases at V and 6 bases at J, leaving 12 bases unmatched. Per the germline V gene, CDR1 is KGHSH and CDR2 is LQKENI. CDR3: CASSLTGGGSSEQYF. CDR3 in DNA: TGTGCCAGCTCACTGACTGGCGGGGGATCGAGCGAGCAGTACTTC.

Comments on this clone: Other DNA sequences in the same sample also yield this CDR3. CDR3 bases: TGTGCCATCAGTGAGTCGTCAGGGGGAACCTACAATGAGCAGTTCTTC. Translation gives CAISESSGGTYNEQFF. V gene TRBV10-3 combines with J gene TRBJ2-1; TRBD1 aligns across 7 bases. Per germline, CDR1 ENHRY and CDR2 SYGVKD. Losses at the gene ends were 0 bases for V and 2 bases for J; bases not matched to a gene: 4. This CDR3 has 16 residues.

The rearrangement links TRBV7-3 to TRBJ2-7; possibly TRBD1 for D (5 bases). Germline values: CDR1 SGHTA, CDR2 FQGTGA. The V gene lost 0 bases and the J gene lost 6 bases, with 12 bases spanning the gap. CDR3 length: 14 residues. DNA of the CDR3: TGTGCCAGCAGCTTAACTCCTGGGGCCCGCGAGCAGTACTTC. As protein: CASSLTPGAREQYF.

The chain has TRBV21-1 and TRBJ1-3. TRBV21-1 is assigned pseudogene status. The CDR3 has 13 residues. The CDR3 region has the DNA TGTGCCAGCACAACAGGAGGGGGAAACACCATATATTTT. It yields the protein CASTTGGGNTIYF.

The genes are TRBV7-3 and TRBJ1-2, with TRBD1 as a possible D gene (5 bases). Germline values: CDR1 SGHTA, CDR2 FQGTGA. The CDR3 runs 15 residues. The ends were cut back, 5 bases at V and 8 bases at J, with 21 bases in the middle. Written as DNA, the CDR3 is TGTGCCAGCAGCCCTTGGGGCGGTACCAGAGGAGGCTACACCTTC. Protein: CASSPWGGTRGGYTF.

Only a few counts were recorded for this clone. The CDR3 DNA reads as TGTGCCATCAGTGAGTTGAGGGATGGCTACACCTTC. Its protein is CAISELRDGYTF. This sequence joins TRBV10-3 and TRBJ1-2; D unclear. The CDR3 totals 12 residues. The V end lost 1 base, the J end lost 6 bases, and 6 bases lay between the germline ends. Germline CDR1 and CDR2: ENHRY and SYGVKD.

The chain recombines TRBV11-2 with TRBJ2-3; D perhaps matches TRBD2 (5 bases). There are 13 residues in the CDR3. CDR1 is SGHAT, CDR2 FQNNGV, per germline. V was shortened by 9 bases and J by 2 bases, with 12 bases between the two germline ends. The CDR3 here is CASGLLHTDTQYF. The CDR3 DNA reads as TGTGCCAGTGGACTTCTCCACACAGATACGCAGTATTTT.

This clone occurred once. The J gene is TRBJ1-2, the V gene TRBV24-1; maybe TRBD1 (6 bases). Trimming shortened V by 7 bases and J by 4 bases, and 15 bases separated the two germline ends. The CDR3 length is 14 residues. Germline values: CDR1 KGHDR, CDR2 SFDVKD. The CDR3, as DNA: TGTGCCACCAGCCCTTCCGACAGGATCTATGGCTACACCTTC. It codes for CATSPSDRIYGYTF.